These T cell receptor beta chains were read from a single sample in a study of T cell changes during pregnancy in multiple sclerosis. Sequencing was performed with immunoSEQ multiplex PCR; in TCRdb, only in-frame clones are kept and a portion is missing. The repertoire consists of fewer than 50,000 clones, with about 90% occurring once and the leading ten covering 9.5% to 13%. The material sequenced was CD8+ T cells from peripheral blood mononuclear cells, taken after pregnancy. These receptors came from a female donor with multiple sclerosis, enrolled in a pregnancy study. Both conserved end residues are part of each CDR3. Only some rows state a clone size, as once, few, many or a class for expanded clones.

v_gene	j_gene	abundance	len	CDR3aa
TRBV7-8	TRBJ1-3	-	11	CASRGQNTIYF
TRBV15	TRBJ1-1	-	11	CATSMATEAFF
TRBV9	TRBJ2-5	-	17	CASSGAGTSGEEETQYF
TRBV7-6	TRBJ2-1	-	15	CASSLAMSSYNEQFF
TRBV7-2	TRBJ2-3	-	17	CASSLHPYPVSTDTQYF
TRBV30	TRBJ2-7	-	15	CAWSPDRAVGYEQYF
TRBV6-1	TRBJ2-7	-	16	CASSEAGTGYSYEQYF
TRBV5-1	TRBJ1-2	-	14	CASSFRGSGYGYTF
TRBV6-4	TRBJ2-3	-	17	CASTSPPAGGGGDTQYF
TRBV7-6	TRBJ1-1	few	15	CASSLDPGSDTEAFF
TRBV18	TRBJ1-1	few	13	CASTPGGNTEAFF
TRBV9	TRBJ2-1	once	16	CASSVAAGLAGNEQFF
TRBV9	TRBJ1-2	-	15	CASSVEGRGNYGYTF
TRBV4-2	TRBJ1-6	-	16	CASSQTRSREGSPLHF
TRBV13	TRBJ1-5	-	12	CASSLGGQPQHF
TRBV14	TRBJ1-2	once	14	CASSQLSGVIGYTF
TRBV7-9	TRBJ1-1	-	14	CASSLGQTNTEAFF
TRBV5-1	TRBJ1-1	-	15	CASSLIPGGWTEAFF
TRBV2	TRBJ1-5	few	13	CASTEGGRQPQHF
TRBV19	TRBJ2-5	-	15	CASRVWDRTQETQYF
TRBV7-8	TRBJ1-2	-	14	CASSLGPSAYGYTF
TRBV6-1	TRBJ2-1	-	13	CASSEAETNEQFF
TRBV27	TRBJ2-5	-	15	CASSLSTGIQETQYF
TRBV5-5	TRBJ1-5	-	14	CASSKDSNHQPQHF
TRBV27	TRBJ1-6	once	15	CASSPQTDINSPLHF
TRBV5-1	TRBJ2-1	-	16	CASSFPSSGGYNEQFF
TRBV7-8	TRBJ1-6	-	14	CASSLTGETSPLHF
TRBV19	TRBJ2-6	-	15	CASNIPRSGANVLTF
TRBV15	TRBJ2-7	-	15	CATSRDLGGSYEQYF
TRBV5-6	TRBJ2-5	once	15	CATRLGLAGEETQYF
TRBV19	TRBJ1-2	-	12	CASSEDFYGYTF
TRBV6-6	TRBJ1-5	-	13	CASTTRPYQPQHF
TRBV29-1	TRBJ1-1	-	12	CSVPDRGGEAFF
TRBV6-5	TRBJ1-5	once	13	CASRTGGDQPQHF
TRBV4-1	TRBJ2-3	-	13	CASSGEATDTQYF
TRBV7-9	TRBJ2-2	-	14	CASGDTLATGELFF
TRBV14	TRBJ1-2	-	16	CASSQVEGRRRNGYTF
TRBV2	TRBJ1-6	-	15	CASTDTPTYNSPLHF
TRBV13	TRBJ1-2	-	15	CASSLGRGANYGYTF
TRBV4-1	TRBJ2-7	-	16	CASSQSGTGDSYEQYF
TRBV7-9	TRBJ2-3	-	17	CASSLPRLGEYTDTQYF
TRBV6-5	TRBJ2-3	-	15	CASGTSGGPPDTQYF
TRBV7-2	TRBJ2-7	once	14	CASSSGNRVDEQYF
TRBV19	TRBJ2-1	-	14	CASSMTSGGNEQFF
TRBV2	TRBJ1-4	-	16	CASSSGTVESNEKLFF
TRBV2	TRBJ2-7	-	13	CASSGTGSYEQYF
TRBV7-3	TRBJ2-7	-	15	CASSPGVGHSYEQYF
TRBV13	TRBJ1-2	-	13	CASSVQGAPGYTF
TRBV29-1	TRBJ2-5	-	18	CSVEDALAPDGVEETQYF
TRBV10-3	TRBJ1-5	-	18	CAISEVPGGAVTRQPQHF
TRBV5-4	TRBJ2-7	-	12	CASSLAGGEQYF
TRBV6-5	TRBJ1-5	-	14	CASSYGRGVGPQHF
TRBV4-1	TRBJ1-1	-	16	CASSQERTHLNTEAFF